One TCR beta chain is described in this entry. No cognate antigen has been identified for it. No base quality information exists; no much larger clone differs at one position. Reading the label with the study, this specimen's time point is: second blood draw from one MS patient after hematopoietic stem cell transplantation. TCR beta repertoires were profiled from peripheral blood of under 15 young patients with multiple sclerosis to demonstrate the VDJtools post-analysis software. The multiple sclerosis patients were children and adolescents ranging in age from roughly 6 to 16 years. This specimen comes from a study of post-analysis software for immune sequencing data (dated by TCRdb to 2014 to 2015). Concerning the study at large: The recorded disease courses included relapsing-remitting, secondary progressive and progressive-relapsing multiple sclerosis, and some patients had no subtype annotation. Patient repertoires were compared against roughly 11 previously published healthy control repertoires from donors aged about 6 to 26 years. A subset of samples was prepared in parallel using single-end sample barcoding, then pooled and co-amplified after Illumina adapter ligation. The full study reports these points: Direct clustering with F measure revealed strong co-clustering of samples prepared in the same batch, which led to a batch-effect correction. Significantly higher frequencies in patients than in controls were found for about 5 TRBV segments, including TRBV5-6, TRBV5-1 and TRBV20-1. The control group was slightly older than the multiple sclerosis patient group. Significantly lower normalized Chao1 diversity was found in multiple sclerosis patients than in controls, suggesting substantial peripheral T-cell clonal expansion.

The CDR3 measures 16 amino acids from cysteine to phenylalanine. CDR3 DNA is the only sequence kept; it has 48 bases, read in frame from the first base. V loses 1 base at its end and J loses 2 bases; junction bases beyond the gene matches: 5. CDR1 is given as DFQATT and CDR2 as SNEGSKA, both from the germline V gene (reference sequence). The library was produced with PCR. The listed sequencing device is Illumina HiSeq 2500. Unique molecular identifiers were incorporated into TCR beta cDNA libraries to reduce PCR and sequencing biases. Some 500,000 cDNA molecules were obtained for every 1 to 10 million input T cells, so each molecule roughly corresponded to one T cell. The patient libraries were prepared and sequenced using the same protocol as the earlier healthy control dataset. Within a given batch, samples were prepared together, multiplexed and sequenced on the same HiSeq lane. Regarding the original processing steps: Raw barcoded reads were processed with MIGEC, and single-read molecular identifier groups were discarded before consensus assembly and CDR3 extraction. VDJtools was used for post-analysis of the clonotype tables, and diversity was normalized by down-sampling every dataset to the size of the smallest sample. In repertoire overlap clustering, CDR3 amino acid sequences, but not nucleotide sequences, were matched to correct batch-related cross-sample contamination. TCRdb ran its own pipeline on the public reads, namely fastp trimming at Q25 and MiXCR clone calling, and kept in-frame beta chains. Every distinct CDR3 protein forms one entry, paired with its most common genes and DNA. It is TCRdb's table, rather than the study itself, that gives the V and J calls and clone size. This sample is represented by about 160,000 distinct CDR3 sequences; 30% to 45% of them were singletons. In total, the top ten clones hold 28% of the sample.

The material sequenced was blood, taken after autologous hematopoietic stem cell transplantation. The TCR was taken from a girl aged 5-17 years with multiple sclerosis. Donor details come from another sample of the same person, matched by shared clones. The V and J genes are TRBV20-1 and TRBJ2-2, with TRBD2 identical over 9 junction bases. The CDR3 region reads CSARGGLAENTGELFF. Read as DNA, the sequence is TGCAGTGCTAGAGGGGGACTAGCCGAAAACACCGGGGAGCTGTTTTTT.